These 27 T cell receptor beta chains were sequenced from one sample in a study of CD8+ T cells in alopecia areata. It was cDNA, reverse transcribed from extracted RNA, that served as the sequencing template. The table came from immunoSEQ multiplex PCR; TCRdb's copy has only in-frame clones and leaves some out. Of about 180,000 clones listed, approximately 55% were seen once; the top ten hold roughly a tenth. The treatment is: oral pan-JAK inhibitor, 5-10 mg twice daily. This specimen consisted of CD8+ T cells sorted from blood, obtained at week 24, from a patient treated with tofacitinib. These TCRs come from a human donor with alopecia areata.

The rearrangement joins TRBV4-3 to TRBJ2-3; D gene uncertain. Germline V gene sequence: CDR1 LGHNA, CDR2 YSLEER. The CDR3 spans 17 residues. V was shortened by 0 bases and J by 0 bases, with 13 bases between the two germline ends. The CDR3 reads CASSQDPPGRSTDTQYF. CDR3 DNA sequence: TGCGCCAGCAGCCAAGATCCCCCAGGCCGAAGCACAGATACGCAGTATTTT.

This rearrangement joins TRBV9 to TRBJ1-2; D not certain. Trimming removed 2 bases at V and 7 bases at J, with 15 bases between. CDR3 size: 14 residues. CDR1 SGDLS and CDR2 YYNGEE come from the germline V gene. The CDR3 DNA is TGTGCCAGCAGCGTCAGTGGGATCGGCATTGGCTACACCTTC. Its protein is CASSVSGIGIGYTF.

J is TRBJ1-2 and V is TRBV7-9; D is possibly TRBD1 (5 bases). This CDR3 contains 14 residues. Trimming took off 5 bases at V and 2 bases at J, with 12 bases between the two ends. Germline CDR1 reads SEHNR; CDR2 reads FQNEAQ (reference sequence). DNA for the CDR3: TGTGCCAGCAGCCCGGTCAGGGTAAACTATGGCTACACCTTC. Amino acid sequence: CASSPVRVNYGYTF.

A few counts support this clone. This chain joins TRBV11-2 and TRBJ1-4; no reliable D call. V shed 3 bases and J shed 4 bases, with 6 bases lying between them. This CDR3 is built from 13 residues. The germline V gene encodes CDR1 SGHAT and CDR2 FQNNGV. For the CDR3, the DNA is TGTGCCAGCAGCTTTGACCTTAATGAAAAACTGTTTTTT. Translating gives CASSFDLNEKLFF.

The chain is built from TRBV2 and TRBJ1-5; D remains ambiguous. V lost 1 base and J lost 3, with 7 bases in between. The CDR3 covers 14 residues. Germline V gene sequence: CDR1 SNHLY, CDR2 FYNNEI. The CDR3 protein is CASSEGQLNQPQHF. As DNA, the CDR3 is TGTGCCAGCAGTGAAGGGCAGCTCAATCAGCCCCAGCATTTT.

The chain links TRBV5-1 to TRBJ2-7; 7 bases are shared with TRBD2. Germline V gene data show CDR1 as SGHRS and CDR2 as YFSETQ. V dropped 4 bases and J dropped 3; count of bases not matched to a gene: 7. CDR3 length equals 14 residues. The CDR3 DNA is TGCGCCAGCAGCGACCGGGACTACCACTACGAGCAGTACTTC. Protein sequence: CASSDRDYHYEQYF.

As concerns this clone: Different DNA sequences within this sample yield the same CDR3. The gene calls are TRBV5-1 and TRBJ1-2; D gene ambiguous. The V gene's germline CDR1 is SGHRS and CDR2 YFSETQ. Trimming left V 0 bases short and J 4 bases short, with 1 base between. The CDR3 is 11 residues long. CDR3 amino acids: CASSLGYGYTF. In DNA, the CDR3 is TGCGCCAGCAGCTTGGGCTATGGCTACACCTTC.

This chain connects TRBV5-6 to TRBJ2-1; TRBD2 matches 9 bases. This CDR3 spans 17 amino acids. Germline lookup yields CDR1 SGHDT and CDR2 YYEEEE. Trimming cost V 2 bases and J 6 bases; bases outside gene matches: 12. DNA for the CDR3: TGTGCCAGCAGCTTCAACCCCGGGACTAGCCCCCTCAATGAGCAGTTCTTC. It translates to CASSFNPGTSPLNEQFF.

The DNA of the CDR3 is TGCGCCAGCAGTGAGTCCTACGAGCAGTACTTC. It codes for CASSESYEQYF. The chain combines TRBV10-2 with TRBJ2-7; D is undetermined. There are 11 residues in the CDR3. CDR1 is WSHSY and CDR2 is SAAADI in the germline V gene. Trimming cost V 0 bases and J 3 bases, with 0 bases left between them.

This clone has only a few counts. V and J are TRBV7-2 and TRBJ2-1; D is perhaps TRBD1 (6 bases). The CDR3 extends over 11 amino acids. V dropped 8 bases and J dropped 6 bases, with 8 bases sitting between them. Germline CDR1 and CDR2: SGHTA and FQGNSA. CDR3 sequence: CASPRGNEQFF. Here the CDR3 DNA reads TGTGCCAGCCCCAGGGGCAATGAGCAGTTCTTC.

J is TRBJ1-2 and V is TRBV29-1; no reliable D call. The germline V and J ends were trimmed by 4 bases and 6 bases, with 9 bases remaining between them. From germline, CDR1 is SQVTM and CDR2 ANQGSEA. The CDR3 has 11 residues. CDR3 in amino acids: CSVGQNDGYTF. The CDR3 nucleotides read TGCAGCGTTGGCCAGAACGATGGCTACACCTTC.

The J gene is TRBJ2-7, the V gene TRBV7-2; no firm D call. The germline V and J ends were trimmed by 1 base and 4 bases, with 8 bases remaining between them. CDR3 length: 13 residues. Germline V gives CDR1 SGHTA, CDR2 FQGNSA. The CDR3, as DNA: TGTGCCAGCAGCTTAGGGGCAACGTACGAGCAGTACTTC. Protein sequence: CASSLGATYEQYF.

This clone was detected a few times. The rearrangement joins TRBV10-2 to TRBJ2-7; 9 bases match TRBD1. Germline assignment: CDR1 WSHSY and CDR2 SAAADI. The ends lost 6 bases at V and 4 bases at J; junction bases unmatched: 10. The CDR3 has 15 amino acids. The CDR3 coding sequence is TGCGCCAGCAGCCCCTCGGGGACAGGGCTATACGAGCAGTACTTC. Protein product: CASSPSGTGLYEQYF.

The chain carries TRBV10-3 and TRBJ2-5; no definite D call. CDR3 length: 13 residues. Germline lookup yields CDR1 ENHRY and CDR2 SYGVKD. Trimming shortened V by 4 bases and J by 4 bases, and 10 bases separated the two germline ends. The chain's CDR3 is CAISAGRSETQYF. The CDR3 DNA sequence: TGTGCCATCAGTGCGGGCAGGTCAGAGACCCAGTACTTC.

This clone turned up a few times. This may come from a read error, since a much larger clone is one base off. Other DNA sequences in this specimen translate into the identical CDR3. The chain joins TRBV7-8 to TRBJ1-1; D remains unclear. CDR3 length: 14 amino acids. V was cut by 3 bases and J by 0 bases, with 8 bases left in between. From germline, CDR1 is SGHVS and CDR2 FQNEAQ. CDR3 protein: CASSFGQMNTEAFF. Written as DNA, the CDR3 is TGTGCCAGCAGCTTTGGGCAGATGAACACTGAAGCTTTCTTT. The full variable domain, completed using reference TRBV7-8 and TRBJ1-1, is GAGVSQSPRYKVAKRGQDVALRCDPISGHVSLFWYQQALGQGPEFLTYFQNEAQLDKSGLPSDRFFAERPEGSVSTLKIQRTQQEDSAVYLCASSFGQMNTEAFFGQGTRLTVV.

In this sample, this clone turned up a few times. CDR3 nucleotide sequence: TGCAGCGTTGAACTGCGGGCCCGGGCTCACACTGAAGCTTTCTTT. Amino acids: CSVELRARAHTEAFF. The V gene is TRBV29-1, the J gene TRBJ1-1; D is ambiguous. Per the germline V gene, CDR1 is SQVTM and CDR2 is ANQGSEA. Between the trimmed V and J ends, which lost 2 bases and 3 bases, there was a span of 16 bases. This CDR3 is built from 15 residues.

This chain links TRBV5-6 with TRBJ1-6; D is unresolved. This CDR3 has 15 residues. V shed 4 bases and J shed 4 bases, with 12 bases lying between them. Germline CDR1 is SGHDT and CDR2 is YYEEEE. The CDR3, as DNA: TGTGCCAGCAGCCGTATAGACGGGTATAATTCACCCCTCCACTTT. This gives the protein CASSRIDGYNSPLHF.

The chain is built from TRBV29-1 and TRBJ1-1, with 7 bases matching TRBD1. CDR3 size: 11 residues. The ends lost 2 bases at V and 13 bases at J; junction bases unmatched: 7. The germline gives CDR1 SQVTM, CDR2 ANQGSEA. This CDR3 is CSVEIGDRIFF. DNA for the CDR3: TGCAGCGTTGAAATCGGGGACAGAATTTTCTTT.

V gene TRBV5-1 combines with J gene TRBJ2-7; D is uncertain. The CDR3 is 15 residues long. Trimming shortened V by 0 bases and J by 0 bases, and 10 bases separated the two germline ends. The V gene's germline CDR1 is SGHRS and CDR2 YFSETQ. The CDR3 reads CASSLGADSSYEQYF. CDR3 DNA sequence: TGCGCCAGCAGCTTGGGGGCCGATAGCTCCTACGAGCAGTACTTC.

V and J are TRBV11-3 and TRBJ2-7, with TRBD2 as a possible D gene (7 bases). V was shortened by 5 bases and J by 6 bases, with 17 bases between the two germline ends. This CDR3 region has 14 residues. Germline assignment: CDR1 SGHNT and CDR2 YENEEA. In nucleotides, the CDR3 is TGTGCCAGCAGCACCGACCGAAGGGGGGGCGAGCAGTACTTC. Translated: CASSTDRRGGEQYF.

This clone was picked up a small number of times. V usage is TRBV4-3 and J usage is TRBJ1-1; 7 bases fit TRBD1. The CDR3 contains 15 residues. J was trimmed by 3 bases and V by 0 bases; bases with no gene match: 4. Per germline, CDR1 LGHNA and CDR2 YSLEER. The CDR3 sequence is CASSQDPTGDTEAFF. As DNA, the CDR3 is TGCGCCAGCAGCCAAGATCCAACAGGGGACACTGAAGCTTTCTTT.

The genes are TRBV7-9 and TRBJ2-3; D gene uncertain. This CDR3 contains 13 residues. Trimming took 5 bases from V and 4 from J, leaving 10 bases between them. CDR1 and CDR2 (germline): SEHNR, FQNEAQ (reference sequence). The CDR3 DNA reads TGTGCCAGCAGCCCCATAGGGCCAGATACGCAGTATTTT. Translated: CASSPIGPDTQYF.

The gene calls are TRBV5-6 and TRBJ1-5; perhaps TRBD1 as D (6 bases). The V gene's germline CDR1 is SGHDT and CDR2 YYEEEE. Trimming cost V 4 bases and J 8 bases, with 13 bases left between them. The CDR3 length is 13 residues. The DNA of the CDR3 is TGTGCCAGCAGCCCGACAGGTCTTGAGCCCCAGCATTTT. It translates to CASSPTGLEPQHF.

This rearrangement joins TRBV7-8 to TRBJ1-5; the D is unclear. Trimming left V 1 base short and J 4 bases short, with 11 bases between. CDR1 SGHVS and CDR2 FQNEAQ come from the germline V gene. The CDR3 extends over 15 amino acids. This chain's CDR3 is CASSLGEGGNQPQHF. The CDR3, as DNA: TGTGCCAGCAGCTTAGGAGAGGGTGGTAATCAGCCCCAGCATTTT.

V usage is TRBV2 and J usage is TRBJ2-4; TRBD1 agrees at 12 bases. The CDR3 covers 14 residues. Germline V lookup: CDR1 SNHLY, CDR2 FYNNEI. Trimming removed 5 bases from V and 9 bases from J; junction bases left unmatched: 5. DNA for the CDR3: TGTGCCAGCAGTACCGGGACAGGGGGCTTCATTCAGTACTTC. Translation gives CASSTGTGGFIQYF.

This clone appeared a few times. The V and J genes are TRBV11-2 and TRBJ2-7; D unclear. Trimming left V 5 bases short and J 0 bases short, with 11 bases between. Germline values: CDR1 SGHAT, CDR2 FQNNGV. This CDR3 contains 14 residues. The CDR3 DNA reads as TGTGCCAGCAGCACGCCAGGTCCCTCCTACGAGCAGTACTTC. Its translation is CASSTPGPSYEQYF.

The V gene is TRBV15, the J gene TRBJ2-7; maybe TRBD1 (6 bases). The CDR3 has 13 amino acids. Germline CDR1 is LNHNV and CDR2 is YYDKDF (reference sequence). V lost 7 bases and J lost 4, with 14 bases in between. CDR3 nucleotides: TGTGCCACCAAGGACAGTGGGGCGTACGAGCAGTACTTC. Translating it yields CATKDSGAYEQYF.